The 20 T cell receptor beta chains listed next were all sequenced from one sample in a study of blood T cell repertoires in COVID-19. TCRdb's table, derived via immunoSEQ multiplex PCR, lists solely in-frame clones and lacks some. The sample has more than 150,000 clones; about 80% are singletons. Specimen: peripheral blood. These receptors originate from a man aged 60-69 years with acute or convalescent COVID-19.

This clone appeared a few times. The J gene is TRBJ2-7, the V gene TRBV5-1; 7 bases fit TRBD1. The germline gives CDR1 SGHRS, CDR2 YFSETQ. Trimming at V came to 4 bases and at J to 5 bases, leaving 15 bases not matched to a gene. This CDR3 spans 16 amino acids. CDR3 sequence (DNA): TGCGCCAGCAGCCTGCGGGCTTGGCAGGGGGTGGACGAGCAGTACTTC. It is translated as CASSLRAWQGVDEQYF.

The genes are TRBV23-1 and TRBJ2-5, with D tentatively TRBD1 (6 bases). TRBV23-1 is an ORF for which the function is uncertain. CDR3 size: 15 residues. Trimming pared 2 bases from V and 5 bases from J, leaving 15 bases between. The CDR3 sequence: CASSQRGHPKETQYF. CDR3 sequence (DNA): TGCGCCAGCAGTCAAAGGGGACACCCCAAGGAGACCCAGTACTTC.

The chain has TRBV6-2 or TRBV6-3 and TRBJ2-3; D possibly corresponds to TRBD1 (5 bases). This CDR3 has 14 residues. Germline-derived CDR1 and CDR2 are MNHEY and SVGEGT. V lost 5 bases to trimming and J lost 2 bases, with 11 bases between them. In DNA form, the CDR3 reads TGTGCCAGCAGTCCGAGACAGAACACAGATACGCAGTATTTT. Translating it yields CASSPRQNTDTQYF.

The rearrangement links TRBV7-6 to TRBJ1-3, with 9 bases matching TRBD1. The junction had 11 bases not matched to a gene; V was cut back by 2 bases and J by 0 bases. CDR3 size: 19 residues. Germline CDR1 is SGHVS and CDR2 is FNYEAQ. The CDR3 DNA reads as TGTGCCAGCAGCTTAATTACACCCGGGACAGGGTCCTCTGGAAACACCATATATTTT. Its translation: CASSLITPGTGSSGNTIYF.

The CDR3 reads CASSVQSGRDTQYF. CDR3 coding DNA: TGTGCCAGCAGCGTACAGAGCGGGAGAGATACGCAGTATTTT. The chain combines TRBV9 with TRBJ2-3; TRBD2 matches 8 bases. V lost 1 base to trimming and J lost 5 bases; unmatched junction nucleotides: 3. Germline loops: CDR1 SGDLS, CDR2 YYNGEE. This CDR3 has 14 amino acids. Supplemented by reference TRBV9 and TRBJ2-3, the full variable domain reads DSGVTQTPKHLITATGQRVTLRCSPRSGDLSVYWYQQSLDQGLQFLIQYYNGEERAKGNILERFSAQQFPDLHSELNLSSLELGDSALYFCASSVQSGRDTQYFGPGTRLTVL.

CDR3 sequence reads: CASGQVTDEQFF. The CDR3 DNA is TGTGCCAGCGGCCAGGTTACGGATGAGCAGTTCTTC. V usage is TRBV27 and J usage is TRBJ2-1; no definite D call. The CDR3 runs 12 residues. The germline V and J ends were trimmed by 8 bases and 8 bases, with 13 bases remaining between them. Per the germline V gene, CDR1 is MNHEY and CDR2 is SMNVEV (reference sequence).

J is TRBJ1-1 and V is TRBV24-1, with D unresolved. Looked up from germline, CDR1 is KGHDR and CDR2 is SFDVKD. Trimming took off 12 bases at V and 3 bases at J, with 13 bases between the two ends. The CDR3 totals 12 residues. CDR3 DNA sequence: TGTGCCGACGGAGTCAAGGACACTGAAGCTTTCTTT. Translated: CADGVKDTEAFF.

The V call is TRBV24-1, the J call TRBJ2-3, with D uncertain. The germline gives CDR1 KGHDR, CDR2 SFDVKD. Trimming pared 6 bases from V and 4 bases from J, leaving 4 bases between. CDR3 length equals 11 residues. CDR3 DNA sequence: TGTGCCACCAGTCGAGCAGATACGCAGTATTTT. Protein product: CATSRADTQYF.

V is TRBV20-1 and J is TRBJ1-2; 7 positions agree with TRBD1. This CDR3 region has 11 residues. Germline CDR1 and CDR2: DFQATT and SNEGSKA (reference sequence). V was pared by 6 bases and J by 10 bases, with 8 bases of the junction left unmatched. CDR3 coding DNA: TGCAGTGCCCCGGACCAGGGGGACTACACCTTC. Protein sequence: CSAPDQGDYTF.

With respect to this clone: Additional DNA sequences in this sample encode the identical CDR3. V and J are TRBV24-1 and TRBJ2-2, with 10 bases identical to TRBD1. The CDR3 has 17 amino acids. Germline V CDR1 and CDR2: KGHDR, SFDVKD. J was trimmed by 5 bases and V by 4 bases; bases with no gene match: 9. CDR3: CATSERRTGGLTGELFF. CDR3 coding DNA: TGTGCCACCAGTGAACGGAGGACAGGGGGACTAACCGGGGAGCTGTTTTTT.

The V and J genes are TRBV28 and TRBJ2-1, with 9 bases lining up with TRBD1. There are 15 residues in the CDR3. V gave up 0 bases and J gave up 8 bases; unmatched junction bases: 5. Germline assignment: CDR1 MDHEN and CDR2 SYDVKM. The CDR3 here is CASSLWDRGSHEQFF. The DNA for the CDR3 is TGTGCCAGCAGTTTATGGGACAGGGGTTCTCATGAGCAGTTCTTC. Full variable domain (outside the CDR3, taken from reference TRBV28 and TRBJ2-1): DVKVTQSSRYLVKRTGEKVFLECVQDMDHENMFWYRQDPGLGLRLIYFSYDVKMKEKGDIPEGYSVSREKKERFSLILESASTNQTSMYLCASSLWDRGSHEQFFGPGTRLTVL.

This chain uses TRBV6-2 or TRBV6-3 with TRBJ2-2, with 9 bases lining up with TRBD2. The CDR3 is 16 amino acids. Germline V gives CDR1 MNHEY, CDR2 SVGEGT. Germline trimming cut 5 bases from V and 4 bases from J; bases unmatched to any gene: 8. CDR3 in amino acids: CASSQTAGGPTGELFF. CDR3 DNA: TGTGCCAGCAGTCAGACGGCGGGGGGGCCCACCGGGGAGCTGTTTTTT.

J is TRBJ1-2 and V is TRBV7-9; D is uncertain. The CDR3 is 14 residues long. CDR1 is SEHNR and CDR2 is FQNEAQ in the germline V gene (reference sequence). Trimming took off 8 bases at V and 1 base at J, with 14 bases between the two ends. This CDR3 reads CASDSRDFNYGYTF. As DNA, the CDR3 is TGTGCCAGCGACTCCCGGGATTTTAACTATGGCTACACCTTC.

The chain couples TRBV14 to TRBJ2-3; D remains ambiguous. The germline gives CDR1 SGHDN, CDR2 FVKESK. The V end lost 1 base, the J end lost 0 bases, and 5 bases lay between the germline ends. The CDR3 has 14 residues. The CDR3 region has the DNA TGTGCCAGCAGCCAAGCCCTTAGCACAGATACGCAGTATTTT. Its protein product is CASSQALSTDTQYF.

The chain joins TRBV11-3 to TRBJ2-1, with D tentatively TRBD1 (5 bases). This CDR3 is 16 amino acids long. CDR1 is SGHNT and CDR2 is YENEEA in the germline V gene. Trimming took 0 bases from V and 3 from J, leaving 12 bases between them. The CDR3 region has the DNA TGTGCCAGCAGCTTAGACCAGGGTACTGTCTACAATGAGCAGTTCTTC. Amino acids: CASSLDQGTVYNEQFF. Complete variable domain (other parts from reference TRBV11-3 and TRBJ2-1): EAGVVQSPRYKIIEKKQPVAFWCNPISGHNTLYWYLQNLGQGPELLIRYENEEAVDDSQLPKDRFSAERLKGVDSTLKIQPAELGDSAVYLCASSLDQGTVYNEQFFGPGTRLTVL.

This clone was observed once. The chain recombines TRBV27 with TRBJ1-2; TRBD1 might be the D (6 bases). The germline V gene has CDR1 MNHEY and CDR2 SMNVEV (reference sequence). V lost 7 bases, J lost 5 bases, and 17 bases lay in between. This CDR3 is 14 amino acids long. In DNA, the CDR3 is TGTGCCAGCACCTTAACCGGGACATCGTATGGCTACACCTTC. Protein product: CASTLTGTSYGYTF.

The V call is TRBV7-3, the J call TRBJ2-1; 8 positions match TRBD2. The V segment lost 5 bases and the J segment 5 bases; nucleotides outside the gene matches: 11. The CDR3 is 16 amino acids. The germline CDR1 and CDR2 sequences are SGHTA and FQGTGA. CDR3 protein: CASSPSGQRGNNEQFF. As DNA, the CDR3 is TGTGCCAGCAGCCCCTCCGGCCAGCGGGGGAACAATGAGCAGTTCTTC.

J is TRBJ2-5 and V is TRBV15, with D unresolved. In germline, CDR1 is LNHNV, CDR2 YYDKDF (reference sequence). The CDR3 loop spans 14 amino acids. V was shortened by 1 base and J by 1 base, with 7 bases between the two germline ends. In nucleotides, the CDR3 is TGTGCCACCAGCAGAGGGGCAGCCCAAGAGACCCAGTACTTC. This translates into CATSRGAAQETQYF.

The V gene is TRBV4-1, the J gene TRBJ2-3; 13 nucleotides align to TRBD2. Unmatched junction bases numbered 8, after V lost 0 bases and J lost 2 bases. Germline V gene data show CDR1 as MGHRA and CDR2 as YSYEKL. This CDR3 region has 19 residues. The CDR3 sequence: CASSQDSTSGRVPTDTQYF. DNA for the CDR3: TGCGCCAGCAGCCAAGATAGCACTAGCGGGAGGGTCCCCACAGATACGCAGTATTTT.

The gene calls are TRBV5-4 and TRBJ2-5, with TRBD2 matching 8 bases. This CDR3 has 15 residues. Germline assignment: CDR1 SGHNT and CDR2 YYREEE (reference sequence). With V trimmed by 3 bases and J by 1 base, 5 bases remained unmatched. This CDR3 is CASSSFGTSQETQYF. The DNA for the CDR3 is TGTGCCAGCAGCTCCTTCGGGACTAGCCAAGAGACCCAGTACTTC.